This is a list of T cell receptor beta chains from one sample in a study of shared clonotypes between healthy human individuals. Libraries were prepared by immunoSEQ multiplex PCR; TCRdb keeps only in-frame clonotypes and omits some of them. The sample records about 2.3 million clones, just under 95% being singletons. The sequenced sample consisted of naive CD4+ T cells from PBMCs. These receptors all come from a young man in good health. Some clones in this sample may be carry-over from other donors' samples. Each CDR3 is given with its conserved first and last residue. The D gene is left open where the match is weak. Clone size is shown for a subset of rows, as once, few, many or a class of expanded clone.

TRBJ1-1 TRBD1 . TRBV6-1 CASSAGTVNTEAFF TGTGCCAGCAGTGCCGGGACAGTTAACACTGAAGCTTTCTTT
TRBJ1-1 TRBD1 . TRBV7-9 CASSPPGGSAEAFF TGTGCCAGCAGCCCGCCAGGGGGAAGTGCTGAAGCTTTCTTT
TRBJ2-7 TRBD1 . TRBV11-3 CASSLGTGGEQYF TGTGCCAGCAGCTTAGGGACAGGGGGCGAGCAGTACTTC
TRBJ2-3 . . TRBV10-3 CAISDGQRVPTDTQYF TGTGCCATCAGTGATGGGCAGCGGGTACCCACAGATACGCAGTATTTT
TRBJ2-3 TRBD2 . TRBV19 CASNVWGRAPADTQYF TGTGCCAGTAACGTTTGGGGGAGGGCCCCGGCCGATACGCAGTATTTT
TRBJ2-3 . . TRBV7-9 CASSLGTGFTDTQYF TGTGCCAGCAGCTTAGGGACTGGCTTCACAGATACGCAGTATTTT
TRBJ1-1 TRBD1 . TRBV6-5 CASSLSRGHNTEAFF TGTGCCAGCAGTCTCAGCAGGGGGCACAACACTGAAGCTTTCTTT
TRBJ2-4 . . TRBV5-6 CASSGIRDAQYF TGTGCCAGCAGCGGAATCCGGGACGCCCAGTACTTC
TRBJ2-5 TRBD1 . TRBV5-1 CASGSQQGAPETQYF TGCGCCAGCGGTTCCCAACAGGGGGCCCCAGAGACCCAGTACTTC
TRBJ1-6 . . TRBV30 CAWTVQAPSPLHF TGTGCCTGGACTGTACAGGCCCCCTCACCCCTCCACTTT
TRBJ2-5 . . TRBV7-8 CASSRTPQETQYF TGTGCCAGCAGCAGAACTCCTCAAGAGACCCAGTACTTC
TRBJ1-1 . . TRBV4-3 CASSQDRGVVAFF TGCGCCAGCAGCCAAGACCGGGGGGTCGTGGCTTTCTTT
TRBJ1-1 . once TRBV27 CASSLGRRFDTEAFF TGTGCCAGCAGTTTGGGGAGACGTTTTGACACTGAAGCTTTCTTT
TRBJ1-3 . . TRBV5-8 CASSFGPSGNTIYF TGTGCCAGCAGCTTCGGGCCTTCTGGAAACACCATATATTTT
TRBJ2-2 . once TRBV5-1 CASSLGTPQIGELFF TGCGCCAGCAGCCTCGGGACACCACAGATCGGGGAGCTGTTTTTT
TRBJ1-2 . . TRBV23-1 CASRGLWYGYTF TGCGCCAGCCGCGGCTTATGGTATGGCTACACCTTC
TRBJ2-7 . . TRBV6-5 CASSSTRRYEQYF TGTGCCAGCAGTTCGACTAGGAGATACGAGCAGTACTTC
TRBJ1-1 . . TRBV28 CATIHRKAFF TGTGCCACAATACACAGGAAAGCTTTCTTT
TRBJ2-1 TRBD2 . TRBV28 CASSFPLAGAWHEQFF TGTGCCAGCAGTTTTCCCCTAGCGGGAGCCTGGCATGAGCAGTTCTTC
TRBJ1-1 TRBD1 . TRBV6-6 CASRWGQEAGAFF TGTGCCAGCAGATGGGGACAGGAGGCCGGGGCTTTCTTT
TRBJ1-3 . . TRBV9 CASSALDGASGNTIYF TGTGCCAGCAGCGCTCTTGACGGCGCCTCTGGAAACACCATATATTTT
TRBJ2-7 . . TRBV6-5 CASSPRDTDYEQYF TGTGCCAGCAGCCCCCGGGACACCGACTACGAGCAGTACTTC
TRBJ2-6 . . TRBV18 CASSPLGSGANVLTF TGTGCCAGCTCACCCCTCGGCTCTGGGGCCAACGTCCTGACTTTC
TRBJ2-3 . . TRBV7-3 CASSLKLATHSTDTQYF TGTGCCAGCAGCTTGAAACTAGCCACTCATAGCACAGATACGCAGTATTTT
TRBJ2-7 . . TRBV5-5 CASSLVGGLAYEQYF TGTGCCAGCAGCTTGGTTGGAGGATTGGCCTACGAGCAGTACTTC
TRBJ2-2 TRBD1 . TRBV5-4 CASSLGAGTGLTGELFF TGTGCCAGCAGCTTAGGGGCCGGGACAGGGTTAACCGGGGAGCTGTTTTTT
TRBJ2-3 . . TRBV5-8 CASSLDRLTDTQYF TGTGCCAGCAGCTTGGACAGGCTCACAGATACGCAGTATTTT
TRBJ2-2 . . TRBV11-3 CASSLRVGDTGELFF TGTGCCAGCAGCCTCCGGGTCGGGGACACCGGGGAGCTGTTTTTT
TRBJ1-1 . . TRBV5-5 CATSSIGGTEAFF TGTGCCACCTCATCCATTGGAGGGACTGAAGCTTTCTTT
TRBJ2-7 TRBD1 . TRBV7-6 CASSLASGQSYEQYF TGTGCCAGCAGCTTAGCGTCGGGACAGTCCTACGAGCAGTACTTC
TRBJ1-1 . few TRBV5-1 CASSLGTGQEAFF TGCGCCAGCAGCTTGGGGACCGGACAGGAAGCTTTCTTT
TRBJ2-3 . once TRBV4-2 CASSQDPRSTDTQYF TGTGCCAGCAGCCAAGATCCGCGGAGCACAGATACGCAGTATTTT
TRBJ1-2 . . TRBV28 CASSLRQLYYGYTF TGTGCCAGCAGTCTCCGACAGTTGTACTATGGCTACACCTTC
TRBJ2-7 TRBD2 once TRBV27 CASSRTSGSPYEQYF TGTGCCAGCAGTAGGACTAGCGGGAGTCCCTACGAGCAGTACTTC
TRBJ2-4 TRBD2 . TRBV5-7 CASSLAHRGGPAKNIQYF TGTGCCAGCAGCTTGGCGCACCGGGGGGGCCCAGCCAAAAACATTCAGTACTTC
TRBJ1-2 . . TRBV30 CAGMYQGKSGYTF TGTGCCGGGATGTATCAGGGTAAATCTGGCTACACCTTC
TRBJ2-7 . . TRBV28 CASRPGSYEQYF TGTGCCAGCAGACCTGGCTCCTACGAGCAGTACTTC
TRBJ2-2 . once TRBV6-1 CASAPSTNTGELFF TGTGCCAGCGCCCCCTCGACCAACACCGGGGAGCTGTTTTTT
TRBJ2-1 . . TRBV28 CASREENEQFF TGTGCCAGCAGGGAAGAAAATGAGCAGTTCTTC
TRBJ2-1 . . TRBV28 CASGLQGGSYNEQFF TGTGCCAGCGGCCTGCAGGGGGGTTCCTACAATGAGCAGTTCTTC
TRBJ2-1 . . TRBV18 CASSPRGSRQGDEQFF TGTGCCAGCTCACCACGGGGGTCGAGGCAGGGTGATGAGCAGTTCTTC
TRBJ1-5 . . TRBV19 CASSILGFTNILHSNQPQHF TGTGCCAGTAGTATACTGGGGTTTACCAACATTCTCCATAGCAATCAGCCCCAGCATTTT
TRBJ2-1 TRBD2 . TRBV5-1 CASTPIAGAYNEQFF TGCGCCAGCACTCCGATAGCGGGAGCTTACAATGAGCAGTTCTTC
TRBJ2-1 TRBD2 . TRBV5-4 CASSPTSGTYNEQFF TGTGCCAGCAGCCCGACTAGCGGGACCTACAATGAGCAGTTCTTC
TRBJ1-5 . once TRBV27 CASRDSGLLNQPQHF TGTGCCAGCAGAGACTCGGGACTCCTCAATCAGCCCCAGCATTTT
TRBJ2-7 TRBD2 once TRBV5-4 CASSPRAGGPGEQYF TGTGCCAGCAGCCCTCGGGCGGGAGGGCCGGGGGAGCAGTACTTC
TRBJ1-4 . . TRBV6-6 CASRYQGGNEKLFF TGTGCCAGCAGGTACCAGGGCGGTAATGAAAAACTGTTTTTT
TRBJ2-3 TRBD1 . TRBV28 CASSLVGTGVTDTQYF TGTGCCAGCAGTTTAGTCGGGACAGGCGTCACAGATACGCAGTATTTT
TRBJ2-2 TRBD2 . TRBV19 CASSIGSGSLNTGELFF TGTGCCAGTAGTATAGGTAGCGGGAGTTTGAACACCGGGGAGCTGTTTTTT
TRBJ2-7 . . TRBV9 CASSPQGAQSYEQYF TGTGCCAGCAGCCCCCAGGGAGCGCAGTCCTACGAGCAGTACTTC
TRBJ1-4 . . TRBV28 CASSLGGARANEKLFF TGTGCCAGCAGTTTGGGGGGGGCGCGTGCTAATGAAAAACTGTTTTTT
TRBJ2-5 TRBD1 . TRBV2 CASTTGAETQYF TGTGCCAGCACCACAGGGGCAGAGACCCAGTACTTC
TRBJ2-7 . . TRBV2 CASSVDSYEQYF TGTGCCAGCAGTGTGGACTCCTACGAGCAGTACTTC
TRBJ2-7 . . TRBV28 CASSPPGRVGIYEQYF TGTGCCAGCAGTCCGCCGGGGCGAGTCGGGATCTACGAGCAGTACTTC